This TCR beta chain was sequenced in a study of T cell responses to AZD1222 COVID-19 vaccine. Study-level points and caveats: The donor cohort was predominantly white British with a female majority, and clonal diversity may have been underestimated. Spike-specific TCR depth and breadth grew after two AZD1222 doses. Close to half of all spike-specific TCRs reportedly target regions of the variants that are unmutated. Repertoire sampling happened only post peak T cell response.

As for this clone: Its target is unknown.

Germline V gene data show CDR1 as SEHNR and CDR2 as FQNEAQ (reference sequence). The CDR3 is 14 residues long. The ends were cut back, 3 bases at V and 4 bases at J, with 12 bases in the middle. The protocol was immunoSEQ multiplex PCR, while the TCRdb copy is restricted to in-frame clones and leaves out a portion. The sample has around 200,000 clones, roughly 94% seen once. The chain uses TRBV7-9 and TRBJ2-5; D is undetermined. Material: peripheral blood, obtained 28 days after the second AZD1222 dose. The clonotype was recovered from an adult who received the AZD1222 COVID-19 vaccine. CDR3 sequence reads: CASSFSLSVETQYF. CDR3 in DNA: TGTGCCAGCAGCTTTTCCTTGTCCGTAGAGACCCAGTACTTC.